Each of the 20 T cell receptor beta chains below was sequenced from the same sample in a study of PD-1 blockade in mismatch repair-deficient tumors. The data were produced by immunoSEQ multiplex PCR, yet TCRdb's version contains in-frame clones alone and is incomplete. The sample shows around 100,000 clones, 60% to 85% of them seen only once. Sequenced here: peripheral blood, sampled 60 to 65 weeks after starting pembrolizumab. The receptors were sampled from an adult with mismatch repair-deficient cancer.

For this clone: The junction does not match germline at one end; this may be a read error. The chain couples TRBV30 to TRBJ1-4; unclear D gene. The CDR3 consists of 13 residues. Germline V gene lookup returns CDR1 GTSNPN and CDR2 SVGIG (reference sequence). CDR3 residues: CAWSPPDLENLFF. The CDR3 nucleotides are TGTGCCTGGAGTCCACCCGACCTCGAAAACCTGTTTTTT.

The chain joins TRBV11-3 to TRBJ2-1; 10 nucleotides agree with TRBD1. Germline CDR1 is SGHNT and CDR2 is YENEEA. V was clipped by 1 base and J by 4 bases; unmatched bases: 1. This CDR3 is built from 15 residues. This CDR3 is CASSLGTGGYNEQFF. For the CDR3, the DNA is TGTGCCAGCAGCTTAGGGACAGGGGGTTACAATGAGCAGTTCTTC. Full variable domain (outside the CDR3, taken from reference TRBV11-3 and TRBJ2-1): EAGVVQSPRYKIIEKKQPVAFWCNPISGHNTLYWYLQNLGQGPELLIRYENEEAVDDSQLPKDRFSAERLKGVDSTLKIQPAELGDSAVYLCASSLGTGGYNEQFFGPGTRLTVL.

The gene calls are TRBV29-1 and TRBJ2-7, with TRBD1 matching 7 bases. The CDR3 is made up of 14 amino acids. Trimming cost V 1 base and J 3 bases; bases outside gene matches: 6. CDR1 SQVTM and CDR2 ANQGSEA come from the germline V gene. CDR3 sequence (DNA): TGCAGCGTTGAAGGCTACAGGGGTGGCTACGAGCAGTACTTC. This encodes CSVEGYRGGYEQYF.

The chain has TRBV6-1 and TRBJ1-5; TRBD1 matches at 8 bases. Trimming cost V 8 bases and J 4 bases; bases outside gene matches: 4. The CDR3 loop spans 13 amino acids. The V gene's germline CDR1 is MNHNS and CDR2 SASEGT. The CDR3 DNA follows: TGTGCCAGCTTTGGGACAGGAAATCAGCCCCAGCATTTT. This gives the protein CASFGTGNQPQHF.

The chain recombines TRBV7-3 with TRBJ2-1, with D perhaps TRBD2 (6 bases). Trimming removed 3 bases at V and 7 bases at J, with 13 bases between. The germline CDR1 and CDR2 sequences are SGHTA and FQGTGA. There are 14 residues in the CDR3. In DNA form, the CDR3 reads TGTGCCAGCAGCTTTTCGGGACTCGGGAATGAGCAGTTCTTC. This gives the protein CASSFSGLGNEQFF.

The J gene is TRBJ2-5, the V gene TRBV25-1; D remains ambiguous. This CDR3 has 11 amino acids. V shed 4 bases and J shed 5 bases, with 5 bases lying between them. Per the germline V gene, CDR1 is MGHDK and CDR2 is SYGVNS. The chain's CDR3 is CASSGFETQYF. Written as DNA, the CDR3 is TGTGCCAGCAGTGGATTTGAGACCCAGTACTTC.

This chain connects TRBV7-9 to TRBJ2-6; the D gene is possibly TRBD1 (6 bases). The CDR3 consists of 15 residues. Per germline, CDR1 SEHNR and CDR2 FQNEAQ (reference sequence). With 3 bases removed from V and 3 bases from J, the gap between germline ends came to 9 bases. CDR3: CASSLTGDGANVLTF. The CDR3 DNA reads as TGTGCCAGCAGCTTGACAGGAGATGGGGCCAACGTCCTGACTTTC.

The chain couples TRBV9 to TRBJ2-2, with unresolved D. Trimming took off 0 bases at V and 3 bases at J, with 6 bases between the two ends. Germline CDR1 is SGDLS and CDR2 is YYNGEE. This CDR3 is built from 14 residues. The DNA for the CDR3 is TGTGCCAGCAGCGTAGAAGGGTACACCGGGGAGCTGTTTTTT. It specifies CASSVEGYTGELFF.

This rearrangement joins TRBV5-6 to TRBJ2-5; D may match TRBD1 or TRBD2 (6 bases each). This CDR3 region has 14 residues. V lost 4 bases, J lost 5 bases, and 15 bases lay in between. Per the germline V gene, CDR1 is SGHDT and CDR2 is YYEEEE. Here the CDR3 DNA reads TGTGCCAGCAGCCGCGGGACAATTTCTGAGACCCAGTACTTC. As protein: CASSRGTISETQYF.

The chain employs TRBV10-3 and TRBJ2-3; D not resolved. CDR3 length: 13 amino acids. Trimming removed 3 bases at V and 11 bases at J, with 15 bases between. Looked up from germline, CDR1 is ENHRY and CDR2 is SYGVKD. The CDR3: CAISDVIRGRQYF. The CDR3 DNA reads as TGTGCCATCAGTGACGTCATCAGAGGTCGGCAGTATTTT.

The CDR3 DNA follows: TGTGCCAGCAGCCGCCGGACTAGCGTTGAGCAGTTCTTC. Protein product: CASSRRTSVEQFF. The rearrangement uses TRBV6-5 and TRBJ2-1, with 9 bases lining up with TRBD2. Germline values: CDR1 MNHEY, CDR2 SVGAGI. After removal of 6 bases from V and 9 bases from J, the junction contained 6 bases not matched to a gene. CDR3 length equals 13 residues.

The rearrangement uses TRBV5-1 and TRBJ2-1, with 13 bases matching TRBD2. V was pared by 1 base and J by 7 bases, with 17 bases of the junction left unmatched. Germline assignment: CDR1 SGHRS and CDR2 YFSETQ. There are 20 residues in the CDR3. As DNA, the CDR3 is TGCGCCAGCAGCTTGTGGGGCCGCGGACTAGCGGGAGTTGGAGGTAATGAGCAGTTCTTC. This translates into CASSLWGRGLAGVGGNEQFF.

The chain combines TRBV5-1 with TRBJ2-7; no definite D call. Deletions cut 5 bases from V and 4 bases from J, with 13 bases between. CDR3 length equals 13 residues. CDR1 and CDR2 (germline): SGHRS, YFSETQ. The chain's CDR3 is CASSFTGRYEQYF. The CDR3 DNA is TGCGCCAGCAGTTTTACGGGCCGATACGAGCAGTACTTC. Full variable domain (remainder filled in from reference TRBV5-1 and TRBJ2-7): KAGVTQTPRYLIKTRGQQVTLSCSPISGHRSVSWYQQTPGQGLQFLFEYFSETQRNKGNFPGRFSGRQFSNSRSEMNVSTLELGDSALYLCASSFTGRYEQYFGPGTRLTVT.

The chain joins TRBV27 to TRBJ1-1; no definite D call. This CDR3 comprises 14 residues. Germline V CDR1 and CDR2: MNHEY, SMNVEV (reference sequence). Trimming cost V 6 bases and J 4 bases, with 15 bases left between them. This CDR3 is CASRLTEGSTEAFF. The CDR3 DNA sequence: TGTGCCAGCAGACTCACCGAGGGAAGCACTGAAGCTTTCTTT.

J is TRBJ1-3 and V is TRBV19; D unclear. The CDR3 extends over 15 amino acids. The ends were cut back, 0 bases at V and 0 bases at J, with 6 bases in the middle. Germline loops: CDR1 LNHDA, CDR2 SQIVND (reference sequence). CDR3 amino acids: CASSIDRISGNTIYF. For the CDR3, the DNA is TGTGCCAGTAGTATAGACCGGATCTCTGGAAACACCATATATTTT. The whole variable domain, remainder taken from reference TRBV19 and TRBJ1-3, is DGGITQSPKYLFRKEGQNVTLSCEQNLNHDAMYWYRQDPGQGLRLIYYSQIVNDFQKGDIAEGYSVSREKKESFPLTVTSAQKNPTAFYLCASSIDRISGNTIYFGEGSWLTVV.

This clone appeared a few times. The chain links TRBV27 to TRBJ2-5, with a weak D call TRBD1 (6 bases). The CDR3 covers 13 residues. V gave up 4 bases and J gave up 5 bases, with 11 bases separating them. The germline CDR1 and CDR2 sequences are MNHEY and SMNVEV (reference sequence). Written as DNA, the CDR3 is TGTGCCAGCAGTTGGGCGAGGGGGGAGACCCAGTACTTC. It encodes CASSWARGETQYF.

The J gene is TRBJ2-7, the V gene TRBV21-1; TRBD2, as called in the table, went unchecked against the DNA. TRBV21-1 is deemed a pseudogene. This CDR3 is built from 21 residues. This CDR3 is CASSKDPIGLAGVRAANEQYF. DNA of the CDR3: TGTGCCAGCAGCAAAGACCCCATCGGACTAGCGGGAGTCAGAGCGGCCAACGAGCAGTACTTC.

This sequence joins TRBV7-2 and TRBJ2-7, with 12 bases matching TRBD1. This CDR3 has 15 residues. Germline lookup yields CDR1 SGHTA and CDR2 FQGNSA. V shed 4 bases, J shed 6 bases, and the junction held 7 bases outside the gene matches. The DNA of the CDR3 is TGTGCCAGCAGCTCGGCCGGGACAGGGGGCTTCGAGCAGTACTTC. The encoded protein is CASSSAGTGGFEQYF.

The gene calls are TRBV19 and TRBJ1-2, with 8 bases lining up with TRBD1. CDR1 is LNHDA, CDR2 SQIVND, per germline (reference sequence). There are 14 residues in the CDR3. Trimming removed 2 bases from V and 12 bases from J; junction bases left unmatched: 11. The CDR3 nucleotides are TGTGCCAGTAGTATATTTCGGACAGGGATTCCCGACACCTTC. Translating it yields CASSIFRTGIPDTF.

The chain employs TRBV2 and TRBJ2-3; perhaps TRBD2 as D (5 bases). CDR1 is SNHLY, CDR2 FYNNEI, per germline. V was shortened by 7 bases and J by 6 bases, with 11 bases between the two germline ends. CDR3 length: 12 residues. CDR3 DNA: TGTGCCAGCACTTCTAGGAGGGATACGCAGTATTTT. This encodes CASTSRRDTQYF.